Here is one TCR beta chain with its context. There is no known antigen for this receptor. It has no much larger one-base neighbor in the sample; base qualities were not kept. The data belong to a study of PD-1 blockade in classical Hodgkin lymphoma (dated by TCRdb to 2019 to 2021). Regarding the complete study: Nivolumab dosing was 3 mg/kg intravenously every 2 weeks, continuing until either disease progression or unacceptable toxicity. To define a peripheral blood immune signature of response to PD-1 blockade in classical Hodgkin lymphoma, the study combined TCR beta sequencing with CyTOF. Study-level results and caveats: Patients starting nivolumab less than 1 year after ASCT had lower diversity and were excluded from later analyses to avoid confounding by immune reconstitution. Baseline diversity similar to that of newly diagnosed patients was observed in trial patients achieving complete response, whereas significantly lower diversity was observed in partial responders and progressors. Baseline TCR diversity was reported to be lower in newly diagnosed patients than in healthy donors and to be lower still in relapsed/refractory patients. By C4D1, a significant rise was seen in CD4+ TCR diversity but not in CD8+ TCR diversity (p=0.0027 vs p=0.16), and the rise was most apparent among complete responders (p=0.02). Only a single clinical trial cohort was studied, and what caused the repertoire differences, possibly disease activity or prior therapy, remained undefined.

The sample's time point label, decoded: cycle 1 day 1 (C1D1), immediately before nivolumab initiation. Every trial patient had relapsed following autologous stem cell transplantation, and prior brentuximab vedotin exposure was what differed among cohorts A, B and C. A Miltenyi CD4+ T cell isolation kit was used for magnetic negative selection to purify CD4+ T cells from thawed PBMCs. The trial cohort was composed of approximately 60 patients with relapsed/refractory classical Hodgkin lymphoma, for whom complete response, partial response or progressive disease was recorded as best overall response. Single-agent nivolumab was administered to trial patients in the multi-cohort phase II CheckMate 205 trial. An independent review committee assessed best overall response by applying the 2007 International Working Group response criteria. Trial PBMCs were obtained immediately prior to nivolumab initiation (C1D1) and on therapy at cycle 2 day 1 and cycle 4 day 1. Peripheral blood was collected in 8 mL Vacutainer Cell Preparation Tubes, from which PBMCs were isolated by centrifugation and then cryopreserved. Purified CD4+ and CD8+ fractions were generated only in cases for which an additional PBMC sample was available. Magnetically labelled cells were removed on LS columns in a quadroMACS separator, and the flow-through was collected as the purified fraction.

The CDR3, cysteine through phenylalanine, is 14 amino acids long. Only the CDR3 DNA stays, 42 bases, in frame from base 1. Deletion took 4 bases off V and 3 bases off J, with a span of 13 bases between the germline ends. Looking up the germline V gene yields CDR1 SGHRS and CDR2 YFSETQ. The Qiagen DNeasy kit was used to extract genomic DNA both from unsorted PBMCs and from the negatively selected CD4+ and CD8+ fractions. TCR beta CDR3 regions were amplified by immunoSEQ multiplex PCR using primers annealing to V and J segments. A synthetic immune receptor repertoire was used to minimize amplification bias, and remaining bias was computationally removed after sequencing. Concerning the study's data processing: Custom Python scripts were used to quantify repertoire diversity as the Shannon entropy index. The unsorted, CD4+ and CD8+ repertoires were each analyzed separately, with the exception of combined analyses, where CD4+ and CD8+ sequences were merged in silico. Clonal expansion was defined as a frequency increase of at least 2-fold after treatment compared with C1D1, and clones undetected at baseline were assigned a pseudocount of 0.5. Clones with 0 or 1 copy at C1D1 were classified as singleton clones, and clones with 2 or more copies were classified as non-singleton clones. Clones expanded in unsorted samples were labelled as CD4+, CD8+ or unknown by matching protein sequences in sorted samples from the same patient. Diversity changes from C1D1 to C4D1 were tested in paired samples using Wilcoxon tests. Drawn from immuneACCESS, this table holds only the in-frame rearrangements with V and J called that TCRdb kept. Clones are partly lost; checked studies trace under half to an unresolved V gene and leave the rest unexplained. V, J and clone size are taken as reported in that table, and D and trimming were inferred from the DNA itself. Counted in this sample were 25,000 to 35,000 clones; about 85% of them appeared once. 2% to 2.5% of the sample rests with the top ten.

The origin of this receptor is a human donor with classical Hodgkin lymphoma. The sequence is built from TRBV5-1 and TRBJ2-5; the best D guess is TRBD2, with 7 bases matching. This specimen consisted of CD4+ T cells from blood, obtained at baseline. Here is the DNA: TGCGCCAGCAGCCCGGGGAGGGGGGAAGAGACCCAGTACTTC. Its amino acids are CASSPGRGEETQYF.